This T cell receptor beta chain was identified in a study of cytomegalovirus exposure and HLA in healthy donors. Study-wide findings and caveats: It was approximately 150 TCR beta chains that were listed as cytomegalovirus-associated. As confirmed in vitro, a few CMV-associated chains were specific for CMV antigens.

J lost 3 bases, V lost 2 bases, and 16 bases had no gene match. Germline lookup yields CDR1 LGHNA and CDR2 YSLEER. The CDR3 has 21 amino acids. Worth noting for this clone: Its antigen is as yet unknown.

Clones were sequenced by immunoSEQ multiplex PCR, and TCRdb holds only the in-frame ones, with some missing. The repertoire holds 230,000 or so clones, with around nine tenths as singletons. The clonotype was recovered from a woman aged 18-30 years in good health and CMV-seronegative. This sequence joins TRBV4-3 and TRBJ2-3, with 14 bases matching TRBD2. The sample was PBMCs. CDR3 protein: CASSQKGLAGVIQPVTDTQYF. For the CDR3, the DNA is TGCGCCAGCAGCCAAAAGGGACTAGCGGGAGTGATCCAACCCGTAACAGATACGCAGTATTTT.